These T cell receptor beta chains were read from a single sample in a study of blood T cell repertoires in COVID-19. Method: immunoSEQ multiplex PCR; TCRdb's copy keeps in-frame clones and lacks some. The sample yields under 200,000 clones, around 88% seen once. The sample consisted of PBMCs or T cells enriched from blood (not recorded which). The receptors were sampled from a woman between 45 and 60 years old in a cohort exposed to, infected with or recovered from COVID-19 (not recorded which). Both conserved end residues are trimmed from each CDR3. Fields, in order: J gene, V gene, CDR3 protein.

TRBJ1-5,TRBV28,ASSSSTRGDRGNQPQH
TRBJ2-4,TRBV12-3/TRBV12-4,ASSLFAGNIQY
TRBJ2-5,TRBV9,ASSSPTGRQPTPSQETQY
TRBJ2-1,TRBV3-1/TRBV3-2,ASSQDPGSGGEQF
TRBJ1-2,TRBV20-1,SGTGGFGYT
TRBJ2-5,TRBV10-3,AISEGAVLEETQY
TRBJ2-7,TRBV15,ATSSHNSGAYEQY
TRBJ1-2,TRBV2,ASSEEHRGVGT
TRBJ2-7,TRBV5-1,ASSLSSYEQY
TRBJ2-7,TRBV20-1,SASADRVAYEQY
TRBJ1-5,TRBV7-2,ASSQWGQGVGQPQH
TRBJ1-4,TRBV7-6,ASRPGQGDEKLF
TRBJ1-1,TRBV5-1,ASSSNLGVEAF
TRBJ2-1,TRBV15,ATRTSGRAFNNEQF
TRBJ1-4,TRBV5-1,ASSLDPGGEKLF
TRBJ2-1,TRBV6-1,ASSDVQGREF
TRBJ1-4,TRBV5-6,ASSLGTGEKLF
TRBJ2-3,TRBV5-1,ASSLAGVTDTQY
TRBJ2-7,TRBV7-9,ASSLALDSSYEQY
TRBJ1-6,TRBV5-1,ASSWGQGIDSPLH
TRBJ2-7,TRBV30,AWSVDRGESYEQY
TRBJ2-1,TRBV12-5,ASGLSGTSNEQF
TRBJ1-6,TRBV7-9,ASSLDPGYGSPLH
TRBJ2-2,TRBV5-4,ASSGGQGFNTGELF
TRBJ2-1,TRBV29-1,SVEFNSYNEQF
TRBJ2-7,TRBV4-1,ASSQDNTGIISYEQY
TRBJ1-2,TRBV28,ATKDRAGVNYGYT
TRBJ2-5,TRBV2,ASTGTGGETQY
TRBJ1-6,TRBV27,ASSFLGSPLH
TRBJ2-3,TRBV6-4,ASSDSGGKGTDTQY
TRBJ2-2,TRBV27,ASSSQVGELF
TRBJ2-5,TRBV5-4,ASSSIRDRGGTQY
TRBJ2-3,TRBV6-2/TRBV6-3,ASSYSQGSEGTDTQY
TRBJ2-1,TRBV4-3,ASRFSLTDSNEQF
TRBJ2-7,TRBV12-3/TRBV12-4,ASKTGPLSVQY